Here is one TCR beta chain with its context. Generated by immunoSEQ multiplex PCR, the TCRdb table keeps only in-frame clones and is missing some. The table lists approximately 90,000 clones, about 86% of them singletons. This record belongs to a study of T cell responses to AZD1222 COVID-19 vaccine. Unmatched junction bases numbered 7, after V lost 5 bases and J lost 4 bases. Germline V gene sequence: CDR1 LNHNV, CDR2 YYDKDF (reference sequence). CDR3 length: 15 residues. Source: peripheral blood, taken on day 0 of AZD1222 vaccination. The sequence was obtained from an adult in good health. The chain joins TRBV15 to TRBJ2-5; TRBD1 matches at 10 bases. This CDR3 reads CATSGFWTGGETQYF. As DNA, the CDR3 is TGTGCCACCAGCGGGTTTTGGACAGGGGGAGAGACCCAGTACTTC.